Presented here are 25 T cell receptor beta chains from one specimen sequenced in a study of blood T cell repertoires in COVID-19. TCRdb's table, derived via immunoSEQ multiplex PCR, lists solely in-frame clones and lacks some. The data contain around 99,000 clones, just over 90% of them singletons. The sequencing input was peripheral blood. The source is a woman aged 30 to 39 with acute or convalescent COVID-19.

V is TRBV10-1 and J is TRBJ2-7; 8 bases align to TRBD2. The junction had 7 bases not matched to a gene; V was cut back by 5 bases and J by 4 bases. The CDR3 is 14 residues long. In germline, CDR1 is WNHNN, CDR2 SYGVQD (reference sequence). The CDR3 coding sequence is TGCGCCAGCAGTCCGGGACTAGAAAAATACGAGCAGTACTTC. This encodes CASSPGLEKYEQYF.

CDR3 sequence reads: CASSVEGSGEWNTQYF. Here the CDR3 DNA reads TGTGCCAGCAGCGTAGAGGGTAGCGGGGAATGGAATACGCAGTATTTT. This rearrangement joins TRBV9 to TRBJ2-3; 8 nucleotides agree with TRBD2. The germline V gene has CDR1 SGDLS and CDR2 YYNGEE. The CDR3 length is 16 residues. The J segment lost 7 bases and the V segment lost 0 bases, leaving 10 bases of the junction unmatched. Full variable domain (missing parts from reference TRBV9 and TRBJ2-3): DSGVTQTPKHLITATGQRVTLRCSPRSGDLSVYWYQQSLDQGLQFLIQYYNGEERAKGNILERFSAQQFPDLHSELNLSSLELGDSALYFCASSVEGSGEWNTQYFGPGTRLTVL.

This rearrangement joins TRBV7-2 to TRBJ1-3, with 7 bases identical to TRBD1. The CDR3 covers 15 residues. Germline values: CDR1 SGHTA, CDR2 FQGNSA. V shed 3 bases and J 1 base; nucleotides not matched to a gene: 3. The CDR3 spells CASSLRGQSGNTIYF. The CDR3, as DNA: TGTGCCAGCAGCTTGAGGGGGCAGTCTGGAAACACCATATATTTT.

The rearrangement uses TRBV5-1 and TRBJ2-1, with D perhaps TRBD1 (7 bases). V was pared by 1 base and J by 7 bases, with 15 bases between. Germline CDR1 reads SGHRS; CDR2 reads YFSETQ. This CDR3 spans 15 amino acids. CDR3 protein: CASSLSAGGRNEQFF. The CDR3 DNA follows: TGCGCCAGCAGCTTGTCGGCAGGGGGGCGAAATGAGCAGTTCTTC.

The chain employs TRBV5-1 and TRBJ2-1; 8 nucleotides line up with TRBD2. Germline V gives CDR1 SGHRS, CDR2 YFSETQ. The V segment lost 3 bases and the J segment 8 bases; nucleotides outside the gene matches: 4. The CDR3 contains 13 residues. In DNA, the CDR3 is TGCGCCAGCAGCTCGGACGGGAGGGATGAGCAGTTCTTC. Its protein product is CASSSDGRDEQFF.

Note on this clone: It is unclear where the CDR3 begins or ends on the DNA, so no DNA is shown, and the CDR3 is as TCRdb lists it. This chain connects TRBV5-1 to TRBJ1-4. Ends included, the CDR3 has 15 residues. The germline gives CDR1 SGHRS, CDR2 YFSETQ. CDR3 amino acids: CASSLTFGANEKLFF.

The CDR3 nucleotides are TGTGCCAGCAGCCTAGGGACTAGCGGGGGCCGGGAGACCCAGTACTTC. It codes for CASSLGTSGGRETQYF. The chain combines TRBV5-8 with TRBJ2-5; TRBD2 agrees at 14 bases. Germline V lookup: CDR1 SGHTS, CDR2 YDEGEE. The CDR3 loop spans 16 amino acids. The junction had 7 bases not matched to a gene; V was cut back by 4 bases and J by 5 bases. The whole variable domain, filled in from reference TRBV5-8 and TRBJ2-5, reads EAGVTQSPTHLIKTRGQQATLRCSPISGHTSVYWYQQALGLGLQFLLWYDEGEERNRGNFPPRFSGRQFPNYSSELNVNALELEDSALYLCASSLGTSGGRETQYFGPGTRLLVL.

The rearrangement joins TRBV14 to TRBJ1-2; 7 nucleotides align to TRBD1. This CDR3 has 14 amino acids. CDR1 and CDR2 from the germline V gene are SGHDN and FVKESK. The trim removed 3 bases at V and 5 bases at J, leaving 6 bases unmatched. Here the CDR3 DNA reads TGTGCCAGCAGCCATACAGGGGCTTATTATGGCTACACCTTC. Amino acids: CASSHTGAYYGYTF.

This sequence joins TRBV6-2 or TRBV6-3 and TRBJ1-2; TRBD1 might be the D (5 bases). Germline CDR1 MNHEY, CDR2 SVGEGT. Deletions cut 0 bases from V and 8 bases from J, with 16 bases between. This CDR3 is built from 15 residues. The CDR3 DNA reads as TGTGCCAGCAGTTACTCGGTTAACAGGTTGGAGGGCTACACCTTC. Protein sequence: CASSYSVNRLEGYTF.

The J gene is TRBJ1-1, the V gene TRBV5-4, with 8 bases lining up with TRBD1. V shed 0 bases and J 0 bases; nucleotides not matched to a gene: 7. The germline gives CDR1 SGHNT, CDR2 YYREEE (reference sequence). The CDR3 is 17 amino acids. CDR3: CASSLAFGDRMNTEAFF. In nucleotides, the CDR3 is TGTGCCAGCAGCTTGGCTTTTGGGGACAGGATGAACACTGAAGCTTTCTTT.

The rearrangement uses TRBV4-2 and TRBJ2-3, with unresolved D. Germline-derived CDR1 and CDR2 are LGHNA and YNFKEQ. The CDR3 has 15 amino acids. The V gene lost 4 bases and the J gene lost 0 bases, with 11 bases spanning the gap. The CDR3 loop is CASSRGGISTDTQYF. CDR3 sequence (DNA): TGTGCCAGCAGCCGCGGCGGAATTAGCACAGATACGCAGTATTTT.

The count of this clone is one. V usage is TRBV13 and J usage is TRBJ2-2, with TRBD1 identical over 8 bases. Germline V CDR1 and CDR2: PRHDT, FYEKMQ (reference sequence). Losses at the gene ends were 3 bases for V and 0 bases for J; bases not matched to a gene: 3. The CDR3 totals 16 residues. CDR3 sequence (DNA): TGTGCCAGCAGCTTGGACAGGGCCTCGAACACCGGGGAGCTGTTTTTT. Translating it yields CASSLDRASNTGELFF.

The V and J genes are TRBV6-5 and TRBJ1-4; TRBD1 might be the D (6 bases). CDR3 length: 14 amino acids. Trimming removed 6 bases from V and 8 bases from J, with 16 bases in between. The germline V gene has CDR1 MNHEY and CDR2 SVGAGI. The CDR3 DNA sequence: TGTGCCAGCAGCTTACAGGGTATAGGAGAAAAACTGTTTTTT. Encoded protein: CASSLQGIGEKLFF.

The rearrangement uses TRBV5-5 and TRBJ1-5; D unclear. Between the trimmed V and J ends, which lost 4 bases and 8 bases, there was a span of 10 bases. There are 12 residues in the CDR3. The V gene's germline CDR1 is SGHKS and CDR2 YYEKEE (reference sequence). The CDR3 nucleotides read TGTGCCAGCAGCAAACCAGGTGAGCCCCAGCATTTT. This codes for CASSKPGEPQHF.

V usage is TRBV3-1 (or the pseudogene TRBV3-2) and J usage is TRBJ2-7; D possibly corresponds to TRBD1 (7 bases). The germline gives CDR1 LGHDT, CDR2 YNNKEL (reference sequence). This CDR3 has 13 amino acids. The V end lost 6 bases, the J end lost 10 bases, and 19 bases lay between the germline ends. The CDR3 DNA follows: TGTGCCAGCAGAAACGACAGGGTGGGGGGACAGTACTTC. Translation gives CASRNDRVGGQYF.

This rearrangement joins TRBV9 to TRBJ2-1; perhaps TRBD2 as D (5 bases). CDR3 length: 14 residues. The germline V gene has CDR1 SGDLS and CDR2 YYNGEE. V shed 5 bases and J shed 1 base, with 10 bases lying between them. The CDR3 is CASREAKSYNEQFF. The CDR3 DNA follows: TGTGCCAGCAGGGAGGCCAAATCCTACAATGAGCAGTTCTTC. The full variable domain, with the rest looked up from reference TRBV9 and TRBJ2-1, is DSGVTQTPKHLITATGQRVTLRCSPRSGDLSVYWYQQSLDQGLQFLIQYYNGEERAKGNILERFSAQQFPDLHSELNLSSLELGDSALYFCASREAKSYNEQFFGPGTRLTVL.

The J gene is TRBJ2-2, the V gene TRBV7-8; 7 nucleotides agree with TRBD1. V lost 2 bases to trimming and J lost 0 bases; unmatched junction nucleotides: 3. The CDR3 sequence is 16 residues long. CDR1 is SGHVS, CDR2 FQNEAQ, per germline. As DNA, the CDR3 is TGTGCCAGCAGCTTACGGGGACAGACGAACACCGGGGAGCTGTTTTTT. Translation: CASSLRGQTNTGELFF.

V usage is TRBV10-3 and J usage is TRBJ2-1, with 8 bases fitting TRBD2. CDR1 is ENHRY, CDR2 SYGVKD, per germline. V lost 8 bases and J lost 0; bases outside the gene matches: 6. This CDR3 is built from 15 residues. CDR3 sequence: CAIRGGESSYNEQFF. CDR3 sequence (DNA): TGTGCCATCCGGGGGGGGGAAAGCTCCTACAATGAGCAGTTCTTC.

The chain links TRBV11-2 to TRBJ2-2, with D tentatively TRBD2 (5 bases). Looked up from germline, CDR1 is SGHAT and CDR2 is FQNNGV. The CDR3 runs 15 residues. Between the trimmed V and J ends, which lost 2 bases and 2 bases, there was a span of 9 bases. For the CDR3, the DNA is TGTGCCAGCAGCTTATTTCGGACTAACACCGGGGAGCTGTTTTTT. Amino acids: CASSLFRTNTGELFF. Full variable domain (missing parts from reference TRBV11-2 and TRBJ2-2): EAGVAQSPRYKIIEKRQSVAFWCNPISGHATLYWYQQILGQGPKLLIQFQNNGVVDDSQLPKDRFSAERLKGVDSTLKIQPAKLEDSAVYLCASSLFRTNTGELFFGEGSRLTVL.

V is TRBV6-6 and J is TRBJ2-1; 7 bases match TRBD2. CDR1 MNHNY and CDR2 SVGAGI come from the germline V gene (reference sequence). V lost 0 bases, J lost 6 bases, and 5 bases stayed unmatched. The CDR3 totals 15 residues. CDR3 DNA sequence: TGTGCCAGCAGTTACTCACCGGGACTAATCAATGAGCAGTTCTTC. Its protein is CASSYSPGLINEQFF.

This chain links TRBV14 with TRBJ2-7; the D gene is possibly TRBD2 (6 bases). Germline V gene lookup returns CDR1 SGHDN and CDR2 FVKESK. V shed 2 bases and J shed 6 bases, with 11 bases lying between them. The CDR3 has 13 residues. CDR3 sequence reads: CASSQRGMVEQYF. The CDR3 DNA reads as TGTGCCAGCAGCCAACGCGGGATGGTCGAGCAGTACTTC.

The table lists this clone with a count of one. This chain links TRBV3-1 (or the pseudogene TRBV3-2) with TRBJ1-2, with D hard to call. V was pared by 0 bases and J by 4 bases, with 9 bases between. The CDR3 spans 14 residues. Germline V gene data show CDR1 as LGHDT and CDR2 as YNNKEL (reference sequence). The CDR3 bases are TGTGCCAGCAGCCAAGAGGGCAGTTCCTATGGCTACACCTTC. Its protein product is CASSQEGSSYGYTF.

The gene calls are TRBV6-6 and TRBJ1-6; D not certain. The CDR3 covers 15 residues. The V gene lost 6 bases and the J gene lost 7 bases, with 16 bases spanning the gap. Per the germline V gene, CDR1 is MNHNY and CDR2 is SVGAGI (reference sequence). CDR3 region: CASRSAGRTNSPLHF. CDR3 bases: TGTGCCAGCAGATCAGCGGGGAGGACGAATTCACCCCTCCACTTT.

The rearrangement links TRBV4-3 to TRBJ2-7, with a possible D match to TRBD1 (5 bases). V lost 1 base, J lost 2 bases, and 12 bases lay in between. The length of the CDR3 is 15 residues. Germline CDR1 is LGHNA and CDR2 is YSLEER. CDR3: CASSQAGHATYEQYF. The CDR3, as DNA: TGCGCCAGCAGCCAAGCAGGACACGCTACCTACGAGCAGTACTTC.

The chain recombines TRBV11-2 with TRBJ1-3; D remains ambiguous. Germline CDR1 SGHAT, CDR2 FQNNGV. The CDR3 is 15 residues long. The V end was cut by 1 base, the J end by 2 bases, with 9 bases between. CDR3 region: CASSLVGMAGNTIYF. The CDR3 nucleotides read TGTGCCAGCAGCTTAGTGGGCATGGCTGGAAACACCATATATTTT.